A selection of T cell receptor beta chains follows, all from one sample in a study of Ad26.COV2.S vaccination and SARS-CoV-2 variants. The table came from immunoSEQ multiplex PCR; TCRdb's copy has only in-frame clones and leaves some out. The data show some 450,000 clones, about 90% seen once. This specimen consisted of peripheral blood, obtained in a trial of Ad26.COV2.S vaccine versus placebo. Receptor source: a person between 18 and 60 years old who received the Ad26.COV2.S COVID-19 vaccine or a placebo. CDR3s include the opening cysteine and the closing phenylalanine or tryptophan. Each record gives: clone size, V gene, D gene, J gene, CDR3 protein, CDR3 DNA. The D gene is left open where the match is weak. The size entry is marked missing in some rows and otherwise reads once, few, many or a size class.

>.|TRBV5-1|.|TRBJ2-3
CASSPNRISTDTQYF
TGCGCCAGCAGTCCCAACAGGATAAGCACAGATACGCAGTATTTT
>.|TRBV11-1|.|TRBJ1-1
CASSLGYRAFF
TGTGCCAGCAGCTTGGGTTACAGAGCTTTCTTT
>.|TRBV3-1/TRBV3-2|.|TRBJ1-5
CASSQDRNQPQHF
TGTGCCAGCAGCCAAGATAGGAATCAGCCCCAGCATTTT
>.|TRBV11-3|.|TRBJ2-7
CASSLDPSRSYEQYF
TGTGCCAGCAGCTTAGATCCTAGCAGGTCCTACGAGCAGTACTTC
>.|TRBV24-1|TRBD1|TRBJ2-1
CATSERTGGNEQFF
TGTGCCACCAGTGAGAGGACAGGGGGGAATGAGCAGTTCTTC
>.|TRBV18|.|TRBJ2-3
CASSPPSHRSDTQYF
TGTGCCAGCTCACCACCCTCTCACAGGTCGGATACGCAGTATTTT
>.|TRBV24-1|TRBD2|TRBJ2-3
CATSDDYLAGIPDTQYF
TGTGCCACCAGTGACGATTATCTAGCGGGAATCCCAGATACGCAGTATTTT
>.|TRBV5-6|TRBD2|TRBJ2-7
CASSLGAASGSFYEQYF
TGTGCCAGCAGCTTGGGTGCGGCGAGCGGGAGCTTCTACGAGCAGTACTTC
>.|TRBV11-2|.|TRBJ2-5
CASSLVVGLRETQYF
TGTGCCAGCAGCTTAGTAGTGGGACTTCGGGAGACCCAGTACTTC
>.|TRBV6-2/TRBV6-3|.|TRBJ1-6
CASSEGGSYNSPLHF
TGTGCCAGCAGTGAGGGAGGATCCTATAATTCACCCCTCCACTTT
>.|TRBV27|.|TRBJ1-1
CASSPDRLNTEAFF
TGTGCCAGCAGTCCAGACAGGCTGAACACTGAAGCTTTCTTT
>.|TRBV14|.|TRBJ2-7
CASSQQTGLGGQYF
TGTGCCAGCAGCCAACAAACAGGGTTAGGAGGGCAGTACTTC
>.|TRBV6-2/TRBV6-3|.|TRBJ2-7
CASSYFAGEQYF
TGTGCCAGCAGTTACTTCGCGGGAGAGCAGTACTTC
>.|TRBV5-6|.|TRBJ2-1
CASSSLGSGGGNEQFF
TGTGCCAGCAGCTCCCTGGGTAGCGGAGGGGGGAATGAGCAGTTCTTC
>.|TRBV6-1|.|TRBJ2-5
CASCEAARGGPQETQYF
TGTGCCAGCTGTGAAGCGGCCAGGGGGGGGCCCCAAGAGACCCAGTACTTC
>.|TRBV7-2|.|TRBJ2-7
CASSFGPTYEQYF
TGTGCCAGCAGCTTCGGCCCAACCTACGAGCAGTACTTC
>.|TRBV7-2|.|TRBJ2-2
CASSLLEANTGELFF
TGTGCCAGCAGCTTGCTTGAAGCGAACACCGGGGAGCTGTTTTTT
>few|TRBV7-2|.|TRBJ1-5
CASSLDRGGQPQHF
TGTGCCAGCAGCTTAGATCGGGGGGGTCAGCCCCAGCATTTT
>.|TRBV7-2|.|TRBJ2-3
CASSRGLSTDTQYF
TGTGCCAGCAGCCGGGGACTTTCCACAGATACGCAGTATTTT
>.|TRBV15|TRBD1|TRBJ1-1
CATSRDRANTEAFF
TGTGCCACCAGCAGGGACAGGGCGAACACTGAAGCTTTCTTT
>once|TRBV5-4|TRBD1|TRBJ2-1
CASSSRQGNYNEQFF
TGTGCCAGCAGCTCTCGACAGGGGAACTACAATGAGCAGTTCTTC
>.|TRBV18|.|TRBJ2-7
CASSPYRAYEQYF
TGTGCCAGCTCACCATACAGGGCCTACGAGCAGTACTTC
>.|TRBV9|TRBD1|TRBJ1-1
CASSVGQGEAFF
TGTGCCAGCAGCGTGGGACAGGGTGAAGCTTTCTTT
>.|TRBV5-1|.|TRBJ1-2
CASSPLGGPGDGYTF
TGCGCCAGCAGCCCTCTAGGGGGGCCAGGGGATGGCTACACCTTC
>.|TRBV19|TRBD2|TRBJ2-3
CASKGLASTDTQYF
TGTGCCAGTAAAGGACTAGCGAGCACAGATACGCAGTATTTT
>.|TRBV3-1/TRBV3-2|TRBD2|TRBJ2-5
CASSLLILAEPQETQYF
TGTGCCAGCAGCCTCCTAATACTAGCGGAACCCCAAGAGACCCAGTACTTC
>.|TRBV5-8|.|TRBJ2-5
CASSLGSAQETQYF
TGTGCCAGCAGCTTGGGGTCTGCTCAAGAGACCCAGTACTTC
>once|TRBV5-4|.|TRBJ2-2
CASSRPNPDTGELFF
TGTGCCAGCAGCCGCCCGAACCCGGACACCGGGGAGCTGTTTTTT
>.|TRBV7-8|.|TRBJ2-7
CASSFSGVWLNYEQYF
TGTGCCAGCAGCTTCTCGGGGGTTTGGCTAAACTACGAGCAGTACTTC